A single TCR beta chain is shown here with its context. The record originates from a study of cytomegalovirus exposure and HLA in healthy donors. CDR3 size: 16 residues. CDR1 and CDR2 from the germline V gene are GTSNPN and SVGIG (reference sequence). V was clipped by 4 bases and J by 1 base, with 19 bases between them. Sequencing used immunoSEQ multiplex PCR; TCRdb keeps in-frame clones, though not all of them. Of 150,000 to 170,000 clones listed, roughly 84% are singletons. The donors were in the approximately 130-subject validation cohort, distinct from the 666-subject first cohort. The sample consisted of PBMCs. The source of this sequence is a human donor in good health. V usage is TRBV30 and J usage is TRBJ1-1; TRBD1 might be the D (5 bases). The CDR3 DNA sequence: TGTGCCTGGATTGGCAGGGCACTGATGAAGAACACTGAAGCTTTCTTT. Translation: CAWIGRALMKNTEAFF.